This TCR beta chain comes out of a study of cytomegalovirus exposure and HLA in healthy donors. General study points: Compared with the roughly 670-donor mean, an Asian-associated ancestry cluster reportedly had fewer N-insertions, according to a later analysis. A later analysis found TCR association rates differed by HLA locus, highest for DRB1 and lowest for HLA-C. Per a later analysis, roughly 17,000 TCR beta sequences showed association with HLA alleles at 0.05 false discovery rate.

V lost 5 bases, J lost 7 bases, and 21 bases lay in between. Germline loops: CDR1 SEHNR, CDR2 FQNEAQ (reference sequence). This CDR3 is 17 amino acids long. Concerning this clone: Its antigen remains unidentified.

Both 60 Vbeta primers and 13 Jbeta primers went into the PCR. Generated by immunoSEQ multiplex PCR, the TCRdb table keeps only in-frame clones and is missing some. The sample contains 100,000 to 150,000 clones, more than 80% of which appear only once. The sequenced sample was PBMCs. V gene TRBV7-9 combines with J gene TRBJ1-6, with D perhaps TRBD1 (5 bases). The clonotype comes from a middle-aged man in good health and CMV-seronegative. The CDR3 region is CASSPSGRGRGNSPLHF. The CDR3 bases are TGTGCCAGCAGCCCATCGGGGAGGGGACGAGGGAATTCACCCCTCCACTTT.